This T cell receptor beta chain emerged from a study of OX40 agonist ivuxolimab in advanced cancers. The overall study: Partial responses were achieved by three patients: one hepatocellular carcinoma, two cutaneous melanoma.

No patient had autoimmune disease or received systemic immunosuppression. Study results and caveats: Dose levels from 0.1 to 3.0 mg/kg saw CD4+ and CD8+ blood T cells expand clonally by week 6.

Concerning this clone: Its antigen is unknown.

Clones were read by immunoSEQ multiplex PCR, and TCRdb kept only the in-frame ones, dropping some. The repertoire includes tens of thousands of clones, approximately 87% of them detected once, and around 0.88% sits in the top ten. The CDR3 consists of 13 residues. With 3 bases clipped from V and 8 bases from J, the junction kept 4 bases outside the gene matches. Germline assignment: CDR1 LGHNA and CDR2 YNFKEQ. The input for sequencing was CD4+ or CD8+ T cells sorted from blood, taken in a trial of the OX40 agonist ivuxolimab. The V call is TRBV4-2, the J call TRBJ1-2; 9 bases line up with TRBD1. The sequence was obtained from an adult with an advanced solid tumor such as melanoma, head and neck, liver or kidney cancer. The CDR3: CASSQDRGWGYTF. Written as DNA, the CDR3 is TGTGCCAGCAGCCAGGACAGGGGATGGGGCTACACCTTC.